This T cell receptor beta chain was recovered during a study of blood T cell repertoires in COVID-19. As for the study in general: Spain, Italy and the United States supplied samples that represented acute and convalescent COVID-19. PBMCs, B-cell-depleted T cells, or T cells were the source of the cDNA or gDNA that made up the material.

Authors' methods: Quantification of nucleated cells was approximated via reference gene primer amplification. Here immunoSEQ multiplex PCR was the method, and the copy in TCRdb shows in-frame clones only, minus some. D and trimming were read from the DNA, whereas the V and J calls and clone size are those reported in that table. This table holds 150,000 to 180,000 clones, about 89% found once. With 8 bases clipped from V and 1 base from J, the junction kept 3 bases outside the gene matches. CDR1 is LGHDT, CDR2 YNNKEL, per germline (reference sequence). The length of the CDR3 is 15 residues. The receptor's source is a man aged 50 to 59 with acute or convalescent COVID-19. Sequencing input: peripheral blood. V is TRBV3-1 (or the pseudogene TRBV3-2) and J is TRBJ2-2; 11 nucleotides align to TRBD2. The CDR3 is CASVLAGGNTGELFF. DNA for the CDR3: TGTGCCAGCGTTCTAGCGGGAGGGAACACCGGGGAGCTGTTTTTT.